These 30 T cell receptor beta chains were all obtained from the same sample, sequenced in a study of T cells in Graves' hyperthyroidism and ophthalmopathy (dated 2019 in TCRdb). Library preparation was by multiplex PCR. Sequencing was performed on an Illumina HiSeq 2000. TCR beta CDR3 regions were amplified from RNA transcripts. The TCR CDR3 was subjected to a first round of RT-PCR using the HTBI primer set and the Qiagen OneStep RT-PCR kit. TCRdb's own reprocessing of the public reads used fastp at Q25 and MiXCR and kept productive beta chains. Rows with a matching CDR3 protein are joined into one entry that keeps the most common DNA and genes. The table for this sample lists 240,000 or so distinct CDR3 sequences; about a sixth of them were counted only once. About 30% of the sample lies in the top ten. Sequenced input: blood. The origin of the receptors is a woman under 30 with Graves' ophthalmopathy.

This clonotype was seen only a few times. One end of the junction is discordant with germline, which a read error may explain. The chain is built from TRBV3-1 and TRBJ1-1; weak D call: TRBD1 (5 bases). Germline assignment: CDR1 LGHDT and CDR2 YNNKEL (reference sequence). This CDR3 spans 15 amino acids. The CDR3 DNA reads as TGTGCCTGCAGCCACTCCCGGGGGGGGGGCACTGAAGCTTTCTTT. It encodes CACSHSRGGGTEAFF.

This clonotype appeared a few times. This chain joins TRBV4-1 and TRBJ1-1; no clear D gene. V lost 4 bases, J lost 11 bases, and 20 bases lay in between. The CDR3 runs to 14 residues. The germline CDR1 and CDR2 sequences are MGHRA and YSYEKL. The CDR3 coding sequence is TGCGCCAGCAGCCTTACCCAGCCGGAGAACGCGGCTTTCTTT. It codes for CASSLTQPENAAFF.

This clonotype was counted at least ten times. In DNA form, the CDR3 reads TGTGCCAGCAGTTTTGCGGAAACCTACAATGAGCAGTTCTTC. Amino acid sequence: CASSFAETYNEQFF. The chain has TRBV27 and TRBJ2-1; D gene uncertain. The CDR3 has 14 amino acids. Germline CDR1 MNHEY, CDR2 SMNVEV (reference sequence). Deletions cut 3 bases from V and 2 bases from J, with 8 bases between.

This clonotype showed up many times. J is TRBJ2-1 and V is TRBV7-2, with 9 bases identical to TRBD1. Germline-derived CDR1 and CDR2 are SGHTA and FQGNSA. V was clipped by 7 bases and J by 1 base; unmatched bases: 17. This CDR3 comprises 19 residues. In DNA, the CDR3 is TGTGCCAGCACCGGCCGGGACAGGGATTTCATGGGTTCCTACAATGAGCAGTTCTTC. Translation gives CASTGRDRDFMGSYNEQFF.

This clonotype was seen at least ten times. The chain couples TRBV7-2 to TRBJ2-2; D is ambiguous. Trimming cost V 6 bases and J 8 bases, with 7 bases left between them. The CDR3 contains 11 residues. Germline loops: CDR1 SGHTA, CDR2 FQGNSA. The CDR3 sequence is CASREYGELFF. CDR3 in DNA: TGTGCCAGCAGGGAGTATGGGGAGCTGTTTTTT.

This clonotype was seen ten or more times. The chain recombines TRBV20-1 with TRBJ2-5, with D perhaps assigned TRBD1 or TRBD2 (5 bases each). Germline values: CDR1 DFQATT, CDR2 SNEGSKA (reference sequence). This CDR3 is 14 amino acids long. Trimming left V 3 bases short and J 1 base short, with 12 bases between. The DNA of the CDR3 is TGCAGTGCTAGCAGGGACGGCCCCCAAGAGACCCAGTACTTC. Protein product: CSASRDGPQETQYF.

This clonotype was recorded many times. The chain links TRBV7-2 to TRBJ2-3; D is unclear. V was cut by 2 bases and J by 0 bases, with 9 bases left in between. Germline-derived CDR1 and CDR2 are SGHTA and FQGNSA. This CDR3 has 15 residues. The CDR3 here is CASSLLRGSTDTQYF. CDR3 DNA: TGTGCCAGCAGCTTATTGCGCGGAAGCACAGATACGCAGTATTTT.

This clonotype was counted ten times or more. The chain links TRBV20-1 to TRBJ2-1; 8 bases agree with TRBD2. CDR3 length equals 14 residues. The V gene's germline CDR1 is DFQATT and CDR2 SNEGSKA (reference sequence). Trimming cost V 6 bases and J 1 base; bases outside gene matches: 5. CDR3 sequence reads: CSAIAGQSYNEQFF. The CDR3 DNA reads TGCAGTGCAATAGCGGGGCAATCCTACAATGAGCAGTTCTTC.

This clonotype was recorded at least ten times. V and J are TRBV7-3 and TRBJ2-3; D possibly corresponds to TRBD2 (6 bases). CDR1 and CDR2 from the germline V gene are SGHTA and FQGTGA. The CDR3 is 15 amino acids. V was shortened by 4 bases and J by 0 bases, with 11 bases between the two germline ends. The CDR3 protein is CASSSLGGSTDTQYF. For the CDR3, the DNA is TGTGCCAGCAGCTCGCTTGGAGGGAGCACAGATACGCAGTATTTT.

This clonotype appeared many times. This chain links TRBV7-9 with TRBJ1-1, with D possibly TRBD1 on 5 matching bases. CDR1 is SEHNR, CDR2 FQNEAQ, per germline (reference sequence). The germline V and J ends were trimmed by 1 base and 0 bases, with 15 bases remaining between them. This CDR3 has 17 amino acids. The chain's CDR3 is CASSLEPSGGMNTEAFF. The CDR3 nucleotides are TGTGCCAGCAGCTTAGAGCCCAGCGGGGGGATGAACACTGAAGCTTTCTTT.

The J gene is TRBJ2-2, the V gene TRBV5-1; D perhaps matches TRBD2 (6 bases). The CDR3 runs 15 residues. Germline assignment: CDR1 SGHRS and CDR2 YFSETQ. The germline V and J ends were trimmed by 4 bases and 2 bases, with 12 bases remaining between them. The CDR3 nucleotides read TGCGCCAGCAGCGGGGGGACGGTTAACACCGGGGAGCTGTTTTTT. Its protein is CASSGGTVNTGELFF. Filled out from reference TRBV5-1 and TRBJ2-2, the complete variable domain reads KAGVTQTPRYLIKTRGQQVTLSCSPISGHRSVSWYQQTPGQGLQFLFEYFSETQRNKGNFPGRFSGRQFSNSRSEMNVSTLELGDSALYLCASSGGTVNTGELFFGEGSRLTVL.

This clonotype was seen ten or more times. This chain joins TRBV5-6 and TRBJ1-2; the D is unclear. CDR1 is SGHDT and CDR2 is YYEEEE in the germline V gene. Between the trimmed V and J ends, which lost 0 bases and 4 bases, there was a span of 13 bases. CDR3 length equals 15 residues. CDR3 coding DNA: TGTGCCAGCAGCTTGGAAGTCCAGATCGTCTATGGCTACACCTTC. Translation: CASSLEVQIVYGYTF.

This clonotype was detected many times. The chain combines TRBV7-8 with TRBJ2-5, with D hard to call. This CDR3 has 14 amino acids. Germline CDR1 reads SGHVS; CDR2 reads FQNEAQ. The V and J ends lost 3 bases and 0 bases respectively, with 8 bases between them. CDR3 DNA: TGTGCCAGCAGCTTTTCGCAGAACCAAGAGACCCAGTACTTC. This gives the protein CASSFSQNQETQYF.

The sample holds many counts of this clonotype. This rearrangement joins TRBV7-6 to TRBJ1-2; TRBD1 aligns across 8 bases. CDR1 SGHVS and CDR2 FNYEAQ come from the germline V gene. CDR3 size: 16 residues. V lost 1 base, J lost 4 bases, and 8 bases stayed unmatched. The CDR3 coding sequence is TGTGCCAGCAGCTTAGAAGCAGGGGGCGAGGGCTATGGCTACACCTTC. It is translated as CASSLEAGGEGYGYTF.

This clonotype has a count of ten or more. This chain links TRBV6-1 with TRBJ2-5; D is perhaps TRBD2 (7 bases). The ends were cut back, 5 bases at V and 0 bases at J, with 16 bases in the middle. The germline gives CDR1 MNHNS, CDR2 SASEGT. This CDR3 contains 16 residues. The CDR3 spells CASSPWRGGYQETQYF. The DNA for the CDR3 is TGTGCCAGCAGTCCCTGGAGGGGGGGCTACCAAGAGACCCAGTACTTC.

This clonotype was detected many times. The chain employs TRBV9 and TRBJ1-2; 8 nucleotides match TRBD1. CDR3 length: 15 amino acids. The germline CDR1 and CDR2 sequences are SGDLS and YYNGEE. Trimming took 4 bases from V and 4 from J; bases not matched to a gene: 9. The CDR3: CASSSGQENFYGYTF. The DNA of the CDR3 is TGTGCCAGCAGCTCGGGACAGGAGAACTTCTATGGCTACACCTTC. Full variable domain (outside the CDR3, taken from reference TRBV9 and TRBJ1-2): DSGVTQTPKHLITATGQRVTLRCSPRSGDLSVYWYQQSLDQGLQFLIQYYNGEERAKGNILERFSAQQFPDLHSELNLSSLELGDSALYFCASSSGQENFYGYTFGSGTRLTVV.

This clonotype was counted many times. This chain uses TRBV4-2 with TRBJ1-2; weak D call: TRBD1 (5 bases). V was shortened by 0 bases and J by 5 bases, with 16 bases between the two germline ends. Germline lookup yields CDR1 LGHNA and CDR2 YNFKEQ. CDR3 size: 16 residues. Here the CDR3 DNA reads TGTGCCAGCAGCCAAGAGATGCAGGGCTCGACTTATGGCTACACCTTC. Translation gives CASSQEMQGSTYGYTF.

Ten or more counts support this clonotype. The genes are TRBV4-1 and TRBJ1-5; D unresolved. The CDR3 consists of 15 residues. V was trimmed by 0 bases and J by 7 bases, leaving 13 bases between them. The germline V gene encodes CDR1 MGHRA and CDR2 YSYEKL. CDR3 coding DNA: TGCGCCAGCAGCCAAGAAGGGCGGGGAGGGCAGCCCCAGCATTTT. This encodes CASSQEGRGGQPQHF.

This clonotype was counted many times. This chain joins TRBV12-3 or TRBV12-4 and TRBJ2-1; weak D call: TRBD2 (6 bases). V lost 6 bases, J lost 10 bases, and 10 bases lay in between. The CDR3 extends over 11 amino acids. The CDR3 nucleotides are TGTGCCAGCAGCACGGAGGGGGAGCAGTTCTTC. Translating gives CASSTEGEQFF.

This clonotype was recorded many times. The chain uses TRBV5-1 and TRBJ2-3, with D uncertain. V was clipped by 4 bases and J by 2 bases, with 11 bases between them. The CDR3 is made up of 14 amino acids. Per the germline V gene, CDR1 is SGHRS and CDR2 is YFSETQ. CDR3 in amino acids: CASSLFVDTDTQYF. The CDR3 coding sequence is TGCGCCAGCAGCCTATTTGTTGACACAGATACGCAGTATTTT.

This clonotype was picked up many times. This sequence joins TRBV18 and TRBJ2-5, with D unresolved. Germline CDR1 is KGHSH and CDR2 is LQKENI. The CDR3 is 14 residues long. V was clipped by 4 bases and J by 1 base, with 10 bases between them. The CDR3 region is CASSRRGSQETQYF. The CDR3 DNA is TGTGCCAGCTCACGGCGCGGTTCCCAAGAGACCCAGTACTTC.

This clonotype was detected many times. The chain is built from TRBV11-2 and TRBJ2-1; weak D call: TRBD2 (5 bases). Germline CDR1 is SGHAT and CDR2 is FQNNGV. The CDR3 totals 14 residues. The V end was cut by 1 base, the J end by 7 bases, with 11 bases between. CDR3 coding DNA: TGTGCCAGCAGCTTAGGAGGGTCGCGAAATGAGCAGTTCTTC. Translation: CASSLGGSRNEQFF.

Ten or more counts support this clonotype. V is TRBV5-1 and J is TRBJ1-2; D unclear. There are 13 residues in the CDR3. With 0 bases removed from V and 4 bases from J, the gap between germline ends came to 7 bases. From germline, CDR1 is SGHRS and CDR2 YFSETQ. CDR3 nucleotides: TGCGCCAGCAGCTTGGGTGACACCTATGGCTACACCTTC. Protein sequence: CASSLGDTYGYTF.

The chain carries TRBV29-1 and TRBJ1-1; 8 bases agree with TRBD1. The CDR3 spans 14 residues. Germline values: CDR1 SQVTM, CDR2 ANQGSEA. V trimming: 8 bases; J trimming: 0 bases; junction bases outside the gene matches: 8. CDR3 sequence (DNA): TGCAGCATATACAGGGGGGATATGAACACTGAAGCTTTCTTT. Translating gives CSIYRGDMNTEAFF.

The rearrangement links TRBV28 to TRBJ1-5, with 8 bases lining up with TRBD1. Per the germline V gene, CDR1 is MDHEN and CDR2 is SYDVKM. The CDR3 is made up of 17 amino acids. J gave up 2 bases and V 5 bases, and 11 bases lay outside the gene matches. This CDR3 reads CASSPHTGGRGNQPQHF. CDR3 nucleotide sequence: TGTGCCAGCAGTCCACACACAGGGGGGAGAGGCAATCAGCCCCAGCATTTT.

This clonotype was counted many times. The gene calls are TRBV3-1 and TRBJ1-2, with a weak D call TRBD1 (5 bases). The CDR3 covers 15 residues. CDR1 is LGHDT and CDR2 is YNNKEL in the germline V gene (reference sequence). Trimming pared 3 bases from V and 4 bases from J, leaving 15 bases between. The CDR3 region has the DNA TGTGCCAGCAGCCAGGGCGGGGCGACAGCCTATGGCTACACCTTC. It codes for CASSQGGATAYGYTF.

This clonotype has a count of ten or more. This rearrangement joins TRBV11-2 to TRBJ2-5, with D maybe TRBD1 (5 bases). The CDR3 runs to 13 residues. From germline, CDR1 is SGHAT and CDR2 FQNNGV. Trimming cost V 1 base and J 4 bases, with 7 bases left between them. The CDR3 DNA reads as TGTGCCAGCAGCTTAGCAGACAGAGAGACCCAGTACTTC. Translation gives CASSLADRETQYF.

This clonotype was counted many times. The rearrangement links TRBV12-3 or TRBV12-4 to TRBJ1-6; D perhaps matches TRBD1 (5 bases). The germline V and J ends were trimmed by 3 bases and 5 bases, with 14 bases remaining between them. The CDR3 has 16 amino acids. The CDR3 loop reads CASSFGGWANNSPLHF. The CDR3 DNA follows: TGTGCCAGCAGTTTTGGGGGGTGGGCTAATAATTCACCCCTCCACTTT.

This clonotype was picked up many times. The genes are TRBV28 and TRBJ2-3, with 7 bases matching TRBD2. V shed 6 bases and J 4 bases; nucleotides not matched to a gene: 7. Germline V CDR1 and CDR2: MDHEN, SYDVKM. This CDR3 spans 14 amino acids. DNA for the CDR3: TGTGCCAGCAGGGGAGGGACCGCGGCAGATACGCAGTATTTT. Protein: CASRGGTAADTQYF. The variable domain in full, completed from reference TRBV28 and TRBJ2-3, reads DVKVTQSSRYLVKRTGEKVFLECVQDMDHENMFWYRQDPGLGLRLIYFSYDVKMKEKGDIPEGYSVSREKKERFSLILESASTNQTSMYLCASRGGTAADTQYFGPGTRLTVL.

About this clonotype: Without the conserved terminal phenylalanine or tryptophan, this CDR3 likely stems from a read error. This rearrangement joins TRBV4-3 to TRBJ2-1; 10 bases match TRBD2. Germline V gene sequence: CDR1 LGHNA, CDR2 YSLEER. This CDR3 spans 15 amino acids. V lost 5 bases, J lost 4 bases, and 5 bases stayed unmatched. CDR3 in amino acids: CASSETSGVYNEQFC. The CDR3 nucleotides are TGCGCCAGCAGCGAAACTAGCGGGGTTTACAATGAGCAGTTCTGC.